One and the same sample provided the 2 T cell receptor beta chains below, sequenced in a study of chronic HIV infection and antiretroviral therapy. TCRdb independently ran MiXCR on the 5' RACE reads; one entry per CDR3 protein. The table has around 31,000 distinct CDR3 sequences, under 9.5% seen once; the top ten hold 2% to 2.5%. Sequencing was performed on peripheral blood. These receptors came from an adult who had HIV and had not received antiretroviral therapy, or was an uninfected healthy control (not recorded which).

The V gene is TRBV6-5, the J gene TRBJ2-1; 11 nucleotides agree with TRBD1. V shed 6 bases, J shed 2 bases, and the junction held 3 bases outside the gene matches. CDR3 size: 15 residues. Germline loops: CDR1 MNHEY, CDR2 SVGAGI. The CDR3 nucleotides read TGTGCCAGCAGCTCGGGACAGGGGGCCTACAATGAGCAGTTCTTC. Amino acid sequence: CASSSGQGAYNEQFF.

At least ten counts were recorded for this clonotype. This chain uses TRBV6-2 or TRBV6-3 with TRBJ2-2, with no clear D. V was cut by 0 bases and J by 5 bases, with 4 bases left in between. Germline CDR1 reads MNHEY; CDR2 reads SVGEGT. CDR3 length equals 13 residues. The CDR3 DNA follows: TGTGCCAGCAGTTACTCGAGTACCGGGGAGCTGTTTTTT. Its translation: CASSYSSTGELFF.